This T cell receptor (beta chain) was captured in a study of blood T cell repertoires in COVID-19. The wider study: T cells, B-cell-depleted T cells, or PBMCs supplied cDNA or gDNA.

Per the study methods: Scientists estimated how many nucleated cells there were by amplifying reference gene primers. Here immunoSEQ multiplex PCR was the method, and the copy in TCRdb shows in-frame clones only, minus some. That table furnishes V, J and clone size, whereas the DNA furnished D and trimming. The data contain about 300,000 clones, 85% of them singletons. The trim removed 5 bases at V and 2 bases at J, leaving 10 bases unmatched. Germline assignment: CDR1 LNHDA and CDR2 SQIVND (reference sequence). This CDR3 has 16 residues. Cohort allocation depended upon clinical history that participants reported. A PCR-confirmed or clinician-diagnosed COVID-19 case had contacted exposed participants within 2 weeks of entry.

This TCR came from a woman aged 25 to 39 who had been exposed to COVID-19. This chain links TRBV19 with TRBJ2-7, with 9 positions matching TRBD2. The sample taken for sequencing was PBMCs or T cells enriched from blood (not recorded which). The chain's CDR3 is CASSEHSGSWAYEQYF. For the CDR3, the DNA is TGTGCCAGTAGTGAACATAGCGGGAGCTGGGCCTACGAGCAGTACTTC.